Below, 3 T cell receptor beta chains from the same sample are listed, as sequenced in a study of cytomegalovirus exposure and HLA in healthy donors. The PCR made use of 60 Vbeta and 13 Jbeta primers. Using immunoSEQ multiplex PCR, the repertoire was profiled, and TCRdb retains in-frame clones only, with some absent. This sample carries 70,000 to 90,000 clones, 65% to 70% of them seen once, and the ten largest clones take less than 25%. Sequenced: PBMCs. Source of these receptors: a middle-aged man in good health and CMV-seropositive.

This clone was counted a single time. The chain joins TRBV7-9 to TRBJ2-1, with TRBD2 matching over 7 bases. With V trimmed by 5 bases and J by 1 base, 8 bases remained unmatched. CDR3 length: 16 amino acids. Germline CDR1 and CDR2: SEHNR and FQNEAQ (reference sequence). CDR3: CASSPPGGESYNEQFF. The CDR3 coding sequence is TGTGCCAGCAGCCCTCCTGGGGGGGAATCCTACAATGAGCAGTTCTTC.

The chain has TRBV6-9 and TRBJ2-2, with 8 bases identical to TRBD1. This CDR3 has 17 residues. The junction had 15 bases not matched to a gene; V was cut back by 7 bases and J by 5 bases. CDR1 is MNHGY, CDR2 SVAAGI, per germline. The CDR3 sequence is CASTHSPGTGSTGELFF. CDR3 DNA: TGTGCCAGCACTCACTCCCCCGGGACAGGTTCTACCGGGGAGCTGTTTTTT.

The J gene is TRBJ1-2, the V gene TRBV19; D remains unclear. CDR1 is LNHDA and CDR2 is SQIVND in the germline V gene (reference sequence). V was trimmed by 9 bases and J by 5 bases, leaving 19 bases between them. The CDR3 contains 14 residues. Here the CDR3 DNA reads TGTGCCAGCCCCCCGGGCGGGGATCGGTATGGCTACACCTTC. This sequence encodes CASPPGGDRYGYTF.